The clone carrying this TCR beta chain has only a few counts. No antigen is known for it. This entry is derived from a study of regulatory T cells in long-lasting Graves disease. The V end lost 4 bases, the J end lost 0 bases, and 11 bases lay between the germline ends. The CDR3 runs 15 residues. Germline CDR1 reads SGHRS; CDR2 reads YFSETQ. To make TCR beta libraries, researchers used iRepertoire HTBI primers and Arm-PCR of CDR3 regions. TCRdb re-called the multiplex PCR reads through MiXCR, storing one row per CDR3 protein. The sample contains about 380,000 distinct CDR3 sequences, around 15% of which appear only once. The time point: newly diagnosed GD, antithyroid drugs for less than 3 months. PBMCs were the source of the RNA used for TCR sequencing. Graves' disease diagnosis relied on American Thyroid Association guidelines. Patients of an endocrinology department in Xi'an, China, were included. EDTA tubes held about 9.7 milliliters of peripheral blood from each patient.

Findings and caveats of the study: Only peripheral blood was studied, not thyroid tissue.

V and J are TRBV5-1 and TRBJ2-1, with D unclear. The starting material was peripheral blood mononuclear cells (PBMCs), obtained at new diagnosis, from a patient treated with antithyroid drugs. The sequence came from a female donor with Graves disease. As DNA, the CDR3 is TGCGCCAGCAGCATTGACGCGAGCTCCTACAATGAGCAGTTCTTC. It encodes CASSIDASSYNEQFF.